This T cell receptor (beta chain) was sequenced for a study of blood T cell repertoires in COVID-19. Background on the study: Collection of acute and convalescent COVID-19 samples took place in the United States, Italy and Spain.

How the authors handled the data: Quantification of nucleated cells was approximated via reference gene primer amplification. Assay: immunoSEQ multiplex PCR; the TCRdb copy retains only in-frame clones and omits some. V and J calls plus clone size are reproduced from that table; the DNA served to infer D and trimming. The table shows around 70,000 clones, with 82% occurring only once. Germline values: CDR1 SGHTA, CDR2 FQGNSA. The CDR3 runs 12 residues. Trimming left V 4 bases short and J 9 bases short, with 10 bases between. The sequencing sample was made of peripheral blood. This receptor was taken from a man aged 55 to 70 with acute or convalescent COVID-19. The J gene is TRBJ2-1, the V gene TRBV7-2; D is unresolved. CDR3 DNA: TGTGCCAGCAGCTCAACTCGCACTGAGCAGTTCTTC. Translation gives CASSSTRTEQFF.